This entry concerns a single T cell receptor (beta chain). This sample was taken from a study of blood T cell repertoires in COVID-19. Profiled with immunoSEQ multiplex PCR; TCRdb holds only in-frame clones, not every one. The sample contains over 250,000 clones, over 75% of which appear only once. The length of the CDR3 is 13 residues. V was clipped by 5 bases and J by 5 bases, with 10 bases between them. CDR1 MNHEY and CDR2 SMNVEV come from the germline V gene (reference sequence). What was sequenced was PBMCs or T cells enriched from blood (not recorded which). The sequence came from a woman aged 30 to 39 who had recovered from COVID-19. This chain links TRBV27 with TRBJ2-1; D is unclear. The CDR3 DNA sequence: TGTGCCAGCAGTCCTACCACTAACAATGAGCAGTTCTTC. Translated, it gives CASSPTTNNEQFF.